This entry is about one TCR beta chain. Its antigen is not known. These data come from a study of immune evolution from preneoplasia to lung adenocarcinoma. Points from the study as a whole: Top clone share appeared to fall from AAH through AIS, MIA, adenocarcinoma. Clonality was highest in normal lung, lower in later-stage lesions apparently.

Trimming took off 5 bases at V and 1 base at J, with 17 bases between the two ends. This CDR3 has 16 residues. The germline gives CDR1 KGHSH, CDR2 LQKENI. Between about 2013 and 2018, patients underwent resection in Japan or China. Histologic diagnosis was independently verified by two lung pathologists. The table came from immunoSEQ multiplex PCR; TCRdb's copy has only in-frame clones and leaves some out. This table holds about 3,900 clones, 87% found once. Sequencing input: FFPE minimally invasive lung adenocarcinoma tissue. This clonotype was sampled from a donor aged 70 or older with lung adenocarcinoma. V gene TRBV18 combines with J gene TRBJ2-5; D not resolved. The CDR3 here is CASSGPGSWVQETQYF. Here the CDR3 DNA reads TGTGCCAGCTCAGGCCCCGGCAGTTGGGTCCAAGAGACCCAGTACTTC.